This T cell receptor beta chain was sequenced for a study of T cell changes during pregnancy in multiple sclerosis. Assay used: immunoSEQ multiplex PCR; TCRdb lists only in-frame clones, some missing. The sample yields 55,000 to 70,000 clones, 85% to 95% seen once. This TCR came from a female donor in good health, enrolled as a control in a pregnancy study. The source material was CD8+ T cells from peripheral blood mononuclear cells, sampled in the third trimester of pregnancy.

CDR3 nucleotide sequence: TGTGCCTGGAGTGTAGGAGCGGGGGTAAATGAGCAGTTCTTC. Protein product: CAWSVGAGVNEQFF. The chain has TRBV30 and TRBJ2-1; 8 nucleotides match TRBD2. This CDR3 spans 14 amino acids. CDR1 and CDR2 (germline): GTSNPN, SVGIG (reference sequence). The V segment lost 0 bases and the J segment 7 bases; nucleotides outside the gene matches: 5.